Each of the 7 T cell receptor beta chains below was sequenced from the same sample in a study of control samples from healthy donors and cancer patients. Libraries were prepared by immunoSEQ multiplex PCR; TCRdb keeps only in-frame clonotypes and omits some of them. The sample lists 130,000 or so clones, under 95% occurring once. Source material: blood. The receptors come from a man in his forties in good health.

J is TRBJ2-2 and V is TRBV3-1 (or the pseudogene TRBV3-2); D unresolved. CDR1 is LGHDT, CDR2 YNNKEL, per germline (reference sequence). CDR3 size: 14 residues. Trimming removed 4 bases at V and 4 bases at J, with 10 bases between. The CDR3 bases are TGTGCCAGCAGCCCTAGTTTCGCCACCGGGGAGCTGTTTTTT. It translates to CASSPSFATGELFF.

This sequence joins TRBV30 and TRBJ2-1; no reliable D call. CDR3 length: 13 amino acids. V lost 0 bases, J lost 6 bases, and 9 bases lay in between. Germline V gene lookup returns CDR1 GTSNPN and CDR2 SVGIG (reference sequence). The CDR3 sequence: CAWSVLLLNEQFF. In DNA, the CDR3 is TGTGCCTGGAGTGTACTTCTACTCAATGAGCAGTTCTTC.

This chain links TRBV27 with TRBJ1-2; 8 bases are shared with TRBD1. Germline V gene sequence: CDR1 MNHEY, CDR2 SMNVEV (reference sequence). Trimming removed 6 bases from V and 2 bases from J; junction bases left unmatched: 14. This CDR3 region has 17 residues. As DNA, the CDR3 is TGTGCCAGCAGAGAAGGACAGGGAAAGTCGAAGAACTATGGCTACACCTTC. This encodes CASREGQGKSKNYGYTF.

The chain joins TRBV9 to TRBJ1-2, with no clear D. Trimming pared 0 bases from V and 7 bases from J, leaving 7 bases between. CDR1 SGDLS and CDR2 YYNGEE come from the germline V gene. The CDR3 contains 12 residues. The chain's CDR3 is CASSVGSRGYTF. As DNA, the CDR3 is TGTGCCAGCAGCGTAGGATCCCGTGGCTACACCTTC.

Concerning this clone itself: At the DNA level, this CDR3 is encoded by other sequences in the same sample as well. V is TRBV7-9 and J is TRBJ2-1; unclear D gene. Germline CDR1 SEHNR, CDR2 FQNEAQ (reference sequence). CDR3 length: 14 residues. Trimming pared 1 base from V and 7 bases from J, leaving 11 bases between. The CDR3 here is CASSLGTGGNEQFF. CDR3 coding DNA: TGTGCCAGCAGCTTAGGGACGGGTGGGAATGAGCAGTTCTTC.

The V gene is TRBV9, the J gene TRBJ1-1; D call uncertain. The CDR3 loop spans 15 amino acids. Between the trimmed V and J ends, which lost 0 bases and 1 base, there was a span of 10 bases. Germline V gives CDR1 SGDLS, CDR2 YYNGEE. For the CDR3, the DNA is TGTGCCAGCAGCGTAGTAGAGGGTCGGAACACTGAAGCTTTCTTT. It yields the protein CASSVVEGRNTEAFF.

This clone was recorded once. This CDR3 is CASSNDPTSSYEQYF. DNA of the CDR3: TGTGCCAGCAGCAACGACCCTACAAGCTCCTACGAGCAGTACTTC. The chain combines TRBV5-6 with TRBJ2-7; D is uncertain. The CDR3 has 15 amino acids. Germline-derived CDR1 and CDR2 are SGHDT and YYEEEE. V gave up 4 bases and J gave up 0 bases, with 14 bases separating them. Full variable domain (rest looked up from reference TRBV5-6 and TRBJ2-7): DAGVTQSPTHLIKTRGQQVTLRCSPKSGHDTVSWYQQALGQGPQFIFQYYEEEERQRGNFPDRFSGHQFPNYSSELNVNALLLGDSALYLCASSNDPTSSYEQYFGPGTRLTVT.